This record covers a single T cell receptor (beta chain). This clonotype was counted only a few times. It lacks a known antigen. Base qualities were left out, and no much larger clone turns up one base away. CDR1 MGHRA and CDR2 YSYEKL were looked up in the germline V gene. Reading from cysteine to phenylalanine, the CDR3 counts 15 amino acids. The kept DNA is CDR3 alone, 45 bases in frame from the first base. The germline ends are 15 bases apart after V is trimmed by 0 bases and J by 9 bases. This specimen belongs to a study of human T cells and chemical hapten exposure (dated by TCRdb to the early 2020s). Some background on the complete study: For sensitization, 2% DPC in acetone was applied to an approximately 2 cm by approximately 2 cm area of upper inner arm skin. Patch testing was performed on the upper back with Finn chambers containing 0.01% DPC, and the patch tests were scored after 6 days according to International Contact Dermatitis Research Group standards. Alopecia areata with under or over 50% scalp involvement, alopecia totalis and alopecia universalis were represented in the patient cohort, which was mostly female. In alopecia patients, the study followed how the peripheral blood TCR repertoire changed in vivo over primary and secondary sensitization to diphenylcyclopropenone (DPC), a hapten. Throughout the study period of 20 to 30 weeks, patients also received therapeutic DPC doses to the scalp every week. About 28 alopecia patients gave blood for TCR sequencing at one to four time points (pre-sensitization, 2, 6 and 24 weeks). Libraries were pooled for sequencing, and per-sample TCR yields varied mainly because of small differences in library volumes within the pool. Blood samples were taken from patients before sensitization (week 0) and then at 2, 6 and about 24 weeks after DPC sensitization.

The library came from RACE. For sequencing, a NextSeq 500 was employed. During library preparation, unique molecular identifiers were attached to individual cDNA molecules so that TCRs could be counted quantitatively and reproducibly. For every blood RNA sample, sequencing covered both the TCR alpha and TCR beta chains. From the authors' description of their analysis: Samples had a median of 95,638 TCRs, with a range from about 20,000 to 690,600. The Decombinator software suite was used to annotate V, J and CDR3 in the TCR reads. To make PS versus PT1 abundance plots, every sample was subsampled to the same number of TCRs (28,000). TCRs were defined as expanded if absent before sensitization and observed at least eight times at the 2-week time point. The raw public reads went through TCRdb reprocessing: fastp at Q25, MiXCR clone calling, in-frame beta chains kept. Each CDR3 protein gets just one entry, which takes the most common genes and DNA from the rows behind it. TCRdb's processing, not the authors', yielded these V and J calls. The sample contains roughly 120,000 distinct CDR3 sequences, roughly 15% of them found a single time. 0.92% of the sample rests with the top ten.

The paper as a whole reports these results and caveats: Patch test score correlated positively with the number of PT1 expanded TCRs, reaching significance at thresholds 8, 16 and 32 but not at 4. After repeated subsampling, changes were observed in the strength of the expansion versus patch-test correlation and in the threshold at which the correlation became significant. Significantly more large CDR3 similarity clusters were formed by expanded TCRs than by pre-sensitization or healthy control sets, consistent with antigen-driven responses. Alopecia, a presumed autoimmune disease, was present in all patients, so the immune response of the patients might differ from that of healthy individuals. DPC sensitization did not change the number of TCRs with a frequency above 1 in 1000, and there was no evidence of changes in global repertoire structure.

The time point label on this specimen signifies: patch test 1, 2 weeks after DPC sensitization. Read against the paper, the sample's treatment or condition label means: therapeutic diphenylcyclopropenone sensitization with weekly scalp DPC. At every patch-test visit, the blood draw took place before the patch test was put on. Eligible patients were aged 18 to 70, diagnosed with alopecia, deemed suitable for DPC therapy, and excluded if pregnant. Total RNA was extracted from unfractionated whole blood that had been collected in Tempus Blood RNA tubes. Source: whole blood, taken in connection with sensitization to the hapten diphenylcyclopropenone (DPC). The TCR sequence derives from a man aged 18 to 30 with alopecia areata. Some clones in this sample may be carry-over from other donors' samples. The V and J segments used are TRBV4-1 and TRBJ2-4; tentative D gene TRBD1, with 7 bases matching. At the DNA level, the sequence is TGCGCCAGCAGCCAAGAAGGCCAGGGGGGATTCATTCAGTACTTC. It codes for CASSQEGQGGFIQYF.